This TCR beta chain was retrieved from a study of T cell responses to AZD1222 COVID-19 vaccine. The method was immunoSEQ multiplex PCR; TCRdb's version includes in-frame clones alone and lacks a portion of them. This sample has about 55,000 clones; over 70% occur once, and the top ten carry approximately 15%. As to this clone: Its antigen is unidentified.

Germline V gene lookup returns CDR1 SGHTA and CDR2 FQGTGA. V gave up 5 bases and J gave up 5 bases; unmatched junction bases: 2. This CDR3 is built from 16 residues. Findings and caveats of the study: Unmutated variant regions are reportedly targeted by nearly half of spike-specific TCRs. Among those given AZD1222, only 6 or 7 were seropositive at baseline. Dominant at 160-218 and 743-854, vaccine-associated CD4 TCRs also spanned spike. Clonal diversity was possibly underestimated; the donors were predominantly white British and more often female.

The TCR sequence derives from an adult in good health. The sequenced sample was peripheral blood, obtained on day 0 of AZD1222 vaccination. The V and J genes are TRBV7-3 and TRBJ2-2; 16 nucleotides match TRBD2. The CDR3 reads CASSVGLAGGTGELFF. DNA of the CDR3: TGTGCCAGCAGCGTGGGACTAGCGGGAGGGACCGGGGAGCTGTTTTTT.